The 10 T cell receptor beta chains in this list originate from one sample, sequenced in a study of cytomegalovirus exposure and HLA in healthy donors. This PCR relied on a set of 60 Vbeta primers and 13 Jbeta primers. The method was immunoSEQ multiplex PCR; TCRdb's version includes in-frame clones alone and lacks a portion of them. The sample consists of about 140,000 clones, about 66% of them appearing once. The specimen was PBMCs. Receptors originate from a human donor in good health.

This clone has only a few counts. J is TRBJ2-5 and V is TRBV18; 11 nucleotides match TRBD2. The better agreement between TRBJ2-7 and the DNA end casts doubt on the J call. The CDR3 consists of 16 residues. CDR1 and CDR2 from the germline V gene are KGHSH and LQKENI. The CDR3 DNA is TGTGCCAGCTCACCAGGGACTAGCGGAAACTCCTACGAGCAGTACTTC. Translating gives CASSPGTSGNSYEQYF.

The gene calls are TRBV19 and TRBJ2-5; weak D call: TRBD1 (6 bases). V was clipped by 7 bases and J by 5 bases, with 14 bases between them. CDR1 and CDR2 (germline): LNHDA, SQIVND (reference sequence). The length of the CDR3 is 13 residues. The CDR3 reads CASTWARGETQYF. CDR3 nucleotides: TGTGCCAGTACTTGGGCCAGGGGTGAGACCCAGTACTTC. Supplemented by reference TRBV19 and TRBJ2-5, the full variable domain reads DGGITQSPKYLFRKEGQNVTLSCEQNLNHDAMYWYRQDPGQGLRLIYYSQIVNDFQKGDIAEGYSVSREKKESFPLTVTSAQKNPTAFYLCASTWARGETQYFGPGTRLLVL.

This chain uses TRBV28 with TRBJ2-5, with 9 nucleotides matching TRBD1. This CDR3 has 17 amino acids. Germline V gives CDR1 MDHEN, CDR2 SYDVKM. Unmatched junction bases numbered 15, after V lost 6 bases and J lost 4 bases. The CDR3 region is CASRGGAGTGRRETQYF. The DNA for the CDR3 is TGTGCCAGCAGGGGCGGGGCCGGGACAGGGAGGCGAGAGACCCAGTACTTC.

DNA for the CDR3: TGTGCCAGCAGTTTAGCAGGGGGCAGTACCGGGGAGCTGTTTTTT. Translated: CASSLAGGSTGELFF. The chain is built from TRBV28 and TRBJ2-2; 8 positions match TRBD1. From germline, CDR1 is MDHEN and CDR2 SYDVKM. Trimming at V came to 2 bases and at J to 5 bases, leaving 4 bases not matched to a gene. This CDR3 is 15 amino acids long.

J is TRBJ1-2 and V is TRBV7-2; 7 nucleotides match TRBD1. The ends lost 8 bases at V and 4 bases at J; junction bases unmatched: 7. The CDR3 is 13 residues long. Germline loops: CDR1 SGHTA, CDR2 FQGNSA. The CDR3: CASAEGARYGYTF. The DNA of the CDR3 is TGTGCCAGCGCGGAGGGGGCGCGCTATGGCTACACCTTC. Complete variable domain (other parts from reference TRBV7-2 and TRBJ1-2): GAGVSQSPSNKVTEKGKDVELRCDPISGHTALYWYRQSLGQGLEFLIYFQGNSAPDKSGLPSDRFSAERTGGSVSTLTIQRTQQEDSAVYLCASAEGARYGYTFGSGTRLTVV.

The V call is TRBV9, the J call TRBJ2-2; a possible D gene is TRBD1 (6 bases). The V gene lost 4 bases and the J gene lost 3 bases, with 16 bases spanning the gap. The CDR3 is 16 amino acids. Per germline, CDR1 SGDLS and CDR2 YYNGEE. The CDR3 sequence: CASSPGGDTYTGELFF. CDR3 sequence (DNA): TGTGCCAGCAGCCCCGGTGGGGACACCTACACCGGGGAGCTGTTTTTT.

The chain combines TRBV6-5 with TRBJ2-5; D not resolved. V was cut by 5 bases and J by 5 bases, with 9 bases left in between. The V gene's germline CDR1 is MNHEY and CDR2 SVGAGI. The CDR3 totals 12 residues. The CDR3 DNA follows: TGTGCCAGCAGTAGAGCTCGGGAGACCCAGTACTTC. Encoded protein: CASSRARETQYF.

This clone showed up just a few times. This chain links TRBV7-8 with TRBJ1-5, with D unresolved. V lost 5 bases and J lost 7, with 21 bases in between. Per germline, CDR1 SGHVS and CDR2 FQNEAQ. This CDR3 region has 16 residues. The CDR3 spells CASSPLNGDLGQPQHF. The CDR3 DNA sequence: TGTGCCAGCAGCCCGTTGAACGGGGATTTGGGCCAGCCCCAGCATTTT.

For the CDR3, the DNA is TGCGCCAGCAGCCCATCGGGACAGGGGTTCGACGAGCAGTACTTC. As protein: CASSPSGQGFDEQYF. The chain couples TRBV5-1 to TRBJ2-7; 10 nucleotides match TRBD1. J gave up 5 bases and V 4 bases, and 9 bases lay outside the gene matches. The CDR3 spans 15 residues. CDR1 is SGHRS, CDR2 YFSETQ, per germline.

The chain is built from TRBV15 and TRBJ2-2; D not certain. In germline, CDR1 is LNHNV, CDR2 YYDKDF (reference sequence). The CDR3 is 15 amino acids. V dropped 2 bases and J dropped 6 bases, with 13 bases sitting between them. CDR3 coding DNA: TGTGCCACCAGCAGAATTTACAGATCCCCCGGGGAGCTGTTTTTT. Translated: CATSRIYRSPGELFF.